One sample yielded the 25 T cell receptor beta chains listed below, sequenced in a study of blood T cell repertoires in COVID-19. The protocol was immunoSEQ multiplex PCR, while the TCRdb copy is restricted to in-frame clones and leaves out a portion. The sample has almost 200,000 clones, roughly 90% seen once; the top ten hold 6.5% to 9%. The sample was PBMCs or T cells enriched from blood (not recorded which). These TCRs come from a young woman who had recovered from COVID-19.

The V call is TRBV2, the J call TRBJ2-1, with a tentative D call TRBD2 (5 bases). CDR1 SNHLY and CDR2 FYNNEI come from the germline V gene. The CDR3 loop spans 12 amino acids. V lost 8 bases, J lost 5 bases, and 10 bases lay in between. CDR3 protein: CASAGIHNEQFF. The CDR3 DNA reads TGTGCCAGCGCCGGGATTCACAATGAGCAGTTCTTC. Drawing the rest from reference TRBV2 and TRBJ2-1, the complete variable domain is EPEVTQTPSHQVTQMGQEVILRCVPISNHLYFYWYRQILGQKVEFLVSFYNNEISEKSEIFDDQFSVERPDGSNFTLKIRSTKLEDSAMYFCASAGIHNEQFFGPGTRLTVL.

This clone was detected once. Relative to the germline gene, one junction end is altered; a read error may explain this. The J gene is TRBJ2-7, the V gene TRBV4-1; 12 bases map to TRBD2. This CDR3 contains 15 residues. Germline V lookup: CDR1 MGHRA, CDR2 YSYEKL. The CDR3 DNA sequence: TGCGCCAGCAGCCAAGATCCAAGACTAGCGGGGGTCCACAACTTC. Amino acid sequence: CASSQDPRLAGVHNF.

The CDR3 sequence is CASSLSRSNADTQYF. The CDR3 bases are TGTGCCAGCAGTTTATCGAGGTCGAATGCAGATACGCAGTATTTT. The chain is built from TRBV27 and TRBJ2-3; D is unresolved. This CDR3 is built from 15 residues. Germline V gene data show CDR1 as MNHEY and CDR2 as SMNVEV (reference sequence). V lost 0 bases and J 4 bases, leaving 11 bases between the germline ends.

To note about this clone: At one boundary the junction diverges from the germline segment, which might be a read error. The V call is TRBV7-6, the J call TRBJ2-7; 9 bases agree with TRBD2. CDR3 length equals 16 residues. Germline CDR1 and CDR2: SGHVS and FNYEAQ. The CDR3 sequence is CASSSYPGTSSHEQYF. The CDR3 DNA reads TGTGCCAGCAGCTCGTACCCCGGGACTAGCTCCCACGAGCAGTACTTC.

The rearrangement links TRBV2 to TRBJ2-2, with D possibly TRBD1 on 6 matching bases. Germline assignment: CDR1 SNHLY and CDR2 FYNNEI. This CDR3 is 18 amino acids long. The V end lost 0 bases, the J end lost 7 bases, and 21 bases lay between the germline ends. CDR3 sequence: CASSEATGAGVLGGELFF. As DNA, the CDR3 is TGTGCCAGCAGTGAAGCGACCGGGGCAGGGGTTCTCGGCGGGGAGCTGTTTTTT.

The chain links TRBV19 to TRBJ1-1; TRBD1 matches 8 bases. This CDR3 comprises 14 residues. With 3 bases clipped from V and 2 bases from J, the junction kept 2 bases outside the gene matches. Germline V gene data show CDR1 as LNHDA and CDR2 as SQIVND (reference sequence). The CDR3 sequence: CASSIDRGNTEAFF. CDR3 coding DNA: TGTGCCAGTAGTATCGACAGGGGAAACACTGAAGCTTTCTTT.

The chain joins TRBV2 to TRBJ1-5; TRBD1 agrees at 10 bases. The CDR3 length is 15 residues. V was pared by 5 bases and J by 5 bases, with 6 bases of the junction left unmatched. In germline, CDR1 is SNHLY, CDR2 FYNNEI. As DNA, the CDR3 is TGTGCCAGCAGTCCGGACAGGGGGTTGGATCAGCCCCAGCATTTT. Translation: CASSPDRGLDQPQHF.

In its sample, this clone was seen once. The chain joins TRBV2 to TRBJ2-3; 7 nucleotides match TRBD1. The V segment lost 2 bases and the J segment 6 bases; nucleotides outside the gene matches: 11. From germline, CDR1 is SNHLY and CDR2 FYNNEI. The CDR3 runs to 16 residues. This CDR3 is CASSECLAGGCDTQYF. The CDR3 DNA sequence: TGTGCCAGCAGTGAATGTTTGGCAGGGGGTTGTGATACGCAGTATTTT.

This rearrangement joins TRBV7-9 to TRBJ1-2; D not resolved. Germline V gene data show CDR1 as SEHNR and CDR2 as FQNEAQ (reference sequence). This CDR3 is 13 amino acids long. Trimming removed 2 bases at V and 2 bases at J, with 6 bases between. CDR3 in amino acids: CASSLSPNYGYTF. The CDR3 region has the DNA TGTGCCAGCAGCTTATCCCCGAACTATGGCTACACCTTC.

This clone was seen more than once but under ten times. The chain's CDR3 is CASSLLGVNSPLHF. CDR3 coding DNA: TGTGCCAGCAGCCTTCTAGGGGTTAATTCACCCCTCCACTTT. The genes are TRBV7-6 and TRBJ1-6, with D perhaps matching TRBD1 (5 bases). The germline V and J ends were trimmed by 5 bases and 6 bases, with 11 bases remaining between them. Germline CDR1 SGHVS, CDR2 FNYEAQ. This CDR3 comprises 14 residues.

The CDR3 region is CASSLVAASYEQYF. CDR3 bases: TGCGCCAGCAGCTTGGTTGCGGCCTCCTACGAGCAGTACTTC. The chain employs TRBV5-1 and TRBJ2-7; D gene unclear. This CDR3 comprises 14 residues. V was shortened by 0 bases and J by 0 bases, with 7 bases between the two germline ends. Germline CDR1 and CDR2: SGHRS and YFSETQ.

The rearrangement joins TRBV9 to TRBJ1-2; the D is unclear. This CDR3 contains 13 residues. CDR1 is SGDLS, CDR2 YYNGEE, per germline. Trimming cost V 0 bases and J 8 bases, with 11 bases left between them. This CDR3 reads CASSVGPAGGYTF. CDR3 DNA: TGTGCCAGCAGCGTAGGCCCCGCGGGGGGCTACACCTTC.

This rearrangement joins TRBV5-6 to TRBJ2-5; D possibly corresponds to TRBD2 (6 bases). The CDR3 covers 14 residues. Between the trimmed V and J ends, which lost 5 bases and 1 base, there was a span of 12 bases. Germline CDR1 SGHDT, CDR2 YYEEEE. Here the CDR3 DNA reads TGTGCCAGCAGTCGGGTGCGGGGCCAAGAGACCCAGTACTTC. Its protein product is CASSRVRGQETQYF. Combining the CDR3 with reference TRBV5-6 and TRBJ2-5 gives the whole variable domain DAGVTQSPTHLIKTRGQQVTLRCSPKSGHDTVSWYQQALGQGPQFIFQYYEEEERQRGNFPDRFSGHQFPNYSSELNVNALLLGDSALYLCASSRVRGQETQYFGPGTRLLVL.

The chain combines TRBV5-1 with TRBJ1-1; D perhaps matches TRBD1 (5 bases). CDR3 size: 15 residues. Germline V gives CDR1 SGHRS, CDR2 YFSETQ. V was cut by 1 base and J by 1 base, with 11 bases left in between. The CDR3, as DNA: TGCGCCAGCAGCTTGAGAACAGGTCGGAACACTGAAGCTTTCTTT. Amino acid sequence: CASSLRTGRNTEAFF.

V and J are TRBV10-2 and TRBJ1-2; 7 bases agree with TRBD1. The CDR3 covers 17 residues. Unmatched junction bases numbered 12, after V lost 3 bases and J lost 2 bases. Looked up from germline, CDR1 is WSHSY and CDR2 is SAAADI. The CDR3 DNA follows: TGCGCCAGCAGTGAAGAACTCGGACAGGTGCCAAACTATGGCTACACCTTC. Its translation is CASSEELGQVPNYGYTF.

J is TRBJ1-1 and V is TRBV29-1, with D perhaps matching TRBD1 (6 bases). V was cut by 4 bases and J by 0 bases, with 12 bases left in between. Germline-derived CDR1 and CDR2 are SQVTM and ANQGSEA. The CDR3 has 14 residues. The CDR3 reads CSVGKGGMNTEAFF. The CDR3 DNA reads TGCAGCGTTGGGAAGGGGGGGATGAACACTGAAGCTTTCTTT.

The CDR3 DNA reads as TGTGCCAGCGGGACTAGCGAGTACAATGAGCAGTTCTTC. Encoded protein: CASGTSEYNEQFF. The chain combines TRBV6-5 with TRBJ2-1, with 10 bases identical to TRBD2. This CDR3 comprises 13 residues. The V segment lost 8 bases and the J segment 4 bases; nucleotides outside the gene matches: 2. Germline-derived CDR1 and CDR2 are MNHEY and SVGAGI.

The V call is TRBV28, the J call TRBJ1-2; D not certain. Germline assignment: CDR1 MDHEN and CDR2 SYDVKM. V was shortened by 3 bases and J by 3 bases, with 5 bases between the two germline ends. The CDR3 has 12 residues. The CDR3 DNA reads TGTGCCAGCAGTTTCGAGGACTATGGCTACACCTTC. Translating it yields CASSFEDYGYTF.

The gene calls are TRBV5-4 and TRBJ1-1; D perhaps matches TRBD1 (5 bases). V was pared by 5 bases and J by 5 bases, with 25 bases between. This CDR3 contains 17 residues. The germline V gene encodes CDR1 SGHNT and CDR2 YYREEE (reference sequence). CDR3 sequence reads: CASRLAPPGLLGTEAFF. As DNA, the CDR3 is TGTGCCAGCAGATTAGCCCCCCCGGGACTCTTGGGTACTGAAGCTTTCTTT. The full variable domain, completed using reference TRBV5-4 and TRBJ1-1, is ETGVTQSPTHLIKTRGQQVTLRCSSQSGHNTVSWYQQALGQGPQFIFQYYREEENGRGNFPPRFSGLQFPNYSSELNVNALELDDSALYLCASRLAPPGLLGTEAFFGQGTRLTVV.

This chain joins TRBV5-4 and TRBJ2-7, with 7 bases that match TRBD1. Trimming removed 0 bases from V and 3 bases from J; junction bases left unmatched: 6. The CDR3 consists of 15 residues. Germline V gene sequence: CDR1 SGHNT, CDR2 YYREEE (reference sequence). CDR3 protein: CASSLELGTDYEQYF. The CDR3 nucleotides read TGTGCCAGCAGCTTGGAGTTAGGGACAGACTACGAGCAGTACTTC.

V and J are TRBV27 and TRBJ1-5, with a possible D match to TRBD1 (6 bases). Trimming took 8 bases from V and 7 from J, leaving 12 bases between them. The CDR3 covers 12 residues. Per the germline V gene, CDR1 is MNHEY and CDR2 is SMNVEV (reference sequence). In nucleotides, the CDR3 is TGTGCCAGCGGTCAGGGGAGACAGCCCCAGCATTTT. It translates to CASGQGRQPQHF.

The chain is built from TRBV12-3 or TRBV12-4 and TRBJ2-7; tentatively, D is TRBD1 (6 bases). V lost 3 bases and J 6 bases, leaving 9 bases between the germline ends. There are 12 residues in the CDR3. Written as DNA, the CDR3 is TGTGCCAGCAGTTTGGGGGCCGGCGAGCAGTACTTC. This codes for CASSLGAGEQYF.

The chain joins TRBV11-2 to TRBJ2-7; 11 bases line up with TRBD1. CDR1 and CDR2 (germline): SGHAT, FQNNGV. J gave up 9 bases and V 5 bases, and 12 bases lay outside the gene matches. The CDR3 consists of 15 residues. Written as DNA, the CDR3 is TGTGCCAGCAGCCCTTCCGGGACAGGGGGTATTAGGCAGTACTTC. This translates into CASSPSGTGGIRQYF.

The chain is built from TRBV6-5 and TRBJ2-7; D is perhaps TRBD1 (6 bases). This CDR3 comprises 13 residues. Looked up from germline, CDR1 is MNHEY and CDR2 is SVGAGI. The V and J ends lost 6 bases and 3 bases respectively, with 12 bases between them. CDR3 DNA sequence: TGTGCCAGCAGATTATTACAGGGCTACGAGCAGTACTTC. Translating gives CASRLLQGYEQYF.

The chain links TRBV5-1 to TRBJ1-4; 7 nucleotides line up with TRBD1. Germline CDR1 and CDR2: SGHRS and YFSETQ. V lost 4 bases, J lost 6 bases, and 12 bases stayed unmatched. The CDR3 has 16 residues. CDR3 nucleotides: TGCGCCAGCAGCATAGACAGGGAATGGGCCTATGAAAAACTGTTTTTT. Translation gives CASSIDREWAYEKLFF.